This T cell receptor (beta chain) came from a study of blood T cell repertoires in COVID-19. Study details: Some COVID-19 samples were acute and others convalescent; all came from the United States, Italy and Spain. PBMCs, B-cell-depleted T cells, or T cells were the source of the cDNA or gDNA that made up the material.

Methods used by the authors: Amplification with reference gene primers provided the estimates of nucleated cell counts. Using immunoSEQ multiplex PCR, the repertoire was profiled, and TCRdb retains in-frame clones only, with some absent. The D gene and trimming were derived from the DNA, and the V and J assignments and clone size from that table. Here the sample spans roughly 150,000 clones, approximately 83% being singletons. V lost 1 base and J lost 10; bases outside the gene matches: 7. Germline V gene lookup returns CDR1 SGHAT and CDR2 FQNNGV. The CDR3 has 14 amino acids. The source of this sequence is a man aged 65-85 years who had recovered from COVID-19. The specimen sequenced was peripheral blood. V and J are TRBV11-2 and TRBJ2-1; TRBD2 aligns across 7 bases. The CDR3 DNA reads as TGTGCCAGCAGCTTAGGGGGTAGCGGGTCCGAGCAGTTCTTC. It translates to CASSLGGSGSEQFF.